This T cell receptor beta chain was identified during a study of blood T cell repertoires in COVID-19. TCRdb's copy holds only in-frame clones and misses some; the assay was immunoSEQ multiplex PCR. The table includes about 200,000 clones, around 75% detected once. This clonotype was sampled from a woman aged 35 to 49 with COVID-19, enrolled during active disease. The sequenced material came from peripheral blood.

CDR3 sequence: CASGAVLNSYEQYF. The CDR3 coding sequence is TGTGCCAGTGGGGCCGTACTCAACTCCTACGAGCAGTACTTC. The chain combines TRBV7-2 with TRBJ2-7; D is perhaps TRBD1 (5 bases). Trimming took off 9 bases at V and 0 bases at J, with 15 bases between the two ends. CDR1 and CDR2 (germline): SGHTA, FQGNSA. This CDR3 comprises 14 residues.